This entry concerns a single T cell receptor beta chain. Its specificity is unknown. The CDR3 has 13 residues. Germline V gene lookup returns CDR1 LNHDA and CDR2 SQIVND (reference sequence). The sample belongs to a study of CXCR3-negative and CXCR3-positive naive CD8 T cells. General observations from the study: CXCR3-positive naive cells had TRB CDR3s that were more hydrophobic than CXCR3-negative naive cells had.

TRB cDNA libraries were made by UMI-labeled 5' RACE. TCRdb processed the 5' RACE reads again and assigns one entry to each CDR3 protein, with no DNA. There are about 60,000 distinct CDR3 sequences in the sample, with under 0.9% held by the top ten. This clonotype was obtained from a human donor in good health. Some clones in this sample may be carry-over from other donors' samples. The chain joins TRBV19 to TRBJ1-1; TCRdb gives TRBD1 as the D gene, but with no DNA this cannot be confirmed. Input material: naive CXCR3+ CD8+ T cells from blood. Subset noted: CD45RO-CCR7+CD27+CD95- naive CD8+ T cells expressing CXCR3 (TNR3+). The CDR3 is CASSIAGFQMAFF.